The source of this T cell receptor (beta chain) is a study of blood T cell repertoires in COVID-19. Study information: Donors in the United States, Italy and Spain gave samples during acute or convalescent COVID-19. Sample material is recorded as cDNA or gDNA derived from T cells, B-cell-depleted T cells, or PBMCs.

The germline V gene encodes CDR1 SGHRS and CDR2 YFSETQ. Trimming removed 4 bases from V and 4 bases from J; junction bases left unmatched: 7. CDR3 size: 14 residues. Study members were between roughly 18 and 100 years old and lived in 25 or so US regions. Assignments of participants to cohorts depended upon their own reported clinical history. This table comes from immunoSEQ multiplex PCR, and its TCRdb copy is limited to in-frame clones, with some not included. The sample consists of 400,000 to 500,000 clones, 88% of them appearing once. The chain links TRBV5-1 to TRBJ1-2; 7 nucleotides line up with TRBD1. Input material: PBMCs or T cells enriched from blood (not recorded which). This clonotype was sampled from a woman in her thirties or forties who had recovered from COVID-19. The DNA of the CDR3 is TGCGCCAGCAGCGACGTAGGGGGCGGCTATGGCTACACCTTC. It specifies CASSDVGGGYGYTF.